Below, one T cell receptor beta chain is given with its context. As yet, its antigen is unknown. The CDR3 sequence is 14 residues long. Germline V gene lookup returns CDR1 GTSNPN and CDR2 SVGIG (reference sequence). Losses at the gene ends were 2 bases for V and 3 bases for J; bases not matched to a gene: 3. The source of the sample is a study of shared clonotypes between healthy human individuals. CD4+ cells yielded CD45RA+ naive and CD45RA-negative memory subsets. Points from the study as a whole: A handful of donors had around 5.2% of their naive CD4 clonotypes in common. The donor pool, a small one, limited the genetic and exposure-history diversity represented.

Deep-level assay runs were performed. The data were produced by immunoSEQ multiplex PCR, yet TCRdb's version contains in-frame clones alone and is incomplete. The data show about 980,000 clones, roughly 72% seen once. Sequencing was performed on memory CD4+ T cells sorted from blood. Subset described: CD45RA-negative fraction. The genes are TRBV30 and TRBJ2-5; 10 bases match TRBD2. The clonotype comes from a man in his late teens or twenties in good health. Written as DNA, the CDR3 is TGTGCCTGGAGTCTCGGACTAGCGGAAGAGACCCAGTACTTC. It yields the protein CAWSLGLAEETQYF.